The rows below give T cell receptor beta chains drawn from one sample of a study of blood T cell repertoires in COVID-19. Using immunoSEQ multiplex PCR, the repertoire was profiled, and TCRdb retains in-frame clones only, with some absent. This table has approximately 86,000 clones, 80% appearing once. Sequencing input: peripheral blood. These receptors were collected from a woman aged 70-85 years with acute or convalescent COVID-19. Each CDR3 is given with its conserved first and last residue. A D gene is named only where the DNA matches it firmly. For some rows the clone size is stated as once, few or many, or as a class when expanded; others skip it.

>NA|TRBV5-1|TRBJ1-5|NA
CASSLGENQPQHF
TGCGCCAGCAGCTTGGGGGAGAATCAGCCCCAGCATTTT
>TRBD1|TRBV12-3/TRBV12-4|TRBJ1-2|NA
CASSPRQGRYTF
TGTGCCAGCAGTCCGCGACAGGGGCGCTACACCTTC
>TRBD1|TRBV19|TRBJ1-1|once
CASSPDRVREAFF
TGTGCCAGTAGTCCGGACAGGGTTCGTGAAGCTTTCTTT
>TRBD1|TRBV28|TRBJ1-2|NA
CASLEAGTGYNYGYTF
TGTGCCAGCCTGGAAGCCGGGACAGGGTATAACTATGGCTACACCTTC
>NA|TRBV28|TRBJ1-2|NA
CASSLISVDGYTF
TGTGCCAGCAGTTTAATCAGCGTGGATGGCTACACCTTC
>TRBD1|TRBV5-3|TRBJ1-5|NA
CAGTTTGTGLNQPQHF
TGTGCCGGTACGACGACCGGGACAGGGCTCAATCAGCCCCAGCATTTT
>TRBD1|TRBV25-1|TRBJ1-6|NA
CASSFAGTGTPPRALHF
TGTGCCAGCAGCTTCGCCGGGACAGGGACCCCCCCGCGGGCCCTCCACTTT
>TRBD1|TRBV19|TRBJ1-2|NA
CASRGQGSLANYGYTF
TGTGCCAGTAGGGGACAGGGATCTCTTGCTAACTATGGCTACACCTTC
>NA|TRBV28|TRBJ1-4|once
CASSGRGSTNEKLFF
TGTGCCAGCAGTGGAAGGGGGTCAACTAATGAAAAACTGTTTTTT
>NA|TRBV27|TRBJ2-7|NA
CASSFSGDLREQYF
TGTGCCAGCAGTTTTTCGGGGGATCTTCGCGAGCAGTACTTC
>NA|TRBV6-6|TRBJ2-5|NA
CASSYSVGLQETQYF
TGTGCCAGCAGTTACTCGGTGGGGCTCCAAGAGACCCAGTACTTC
>TRBD1|TRBV3-1/TRBV3-2|TRBJ1-1|NA
CASSQAGQGAWNTEAFF
TGTGCCAGCAGCCAAGCAGGACAGGGGGCATGGAACACTGAAGCTTTCTTT
>TRBD1|TRBV19|TRBJ1-1|few
CASSTNRGAEAFF
TGTGCCAGTAGTACTAACAGGGGGGCTGAAGCTTTCTTT
>TRBD1|TRBV3-1/TRBV3-2|TRBJ2-5|NA
CASSRWDRKTTQYF
TGTGCCAGCAGCCGTTGGGACAGGAAAACGACCCAGTACTTC
>NA|TRBV6-6|TRBJ1-5|few
CASSYMGASNQPQHF
TGTGCCAGCAGTTACATGGGCGCCAGCAATCAGCCCCAGCATTTT
>TRBD1|TRBV3-1/TRBV3-2|TRBJ1-5|NA
CASSLGQGYQPQHF
TGTGCCAGCAGCCTAGGACAGGGCTATCAGCCCCAGCATTTT
>TRBD1|TRBV7-8|TRBJ1-3|NA
CASSLVRTGPGNTIYF
TGTGCCAGCAGCTTAGTAAGGACAGGTCCTGGAAACACCATATATTTT
>TRBD1|TRBV3-1/TRBV3-2|TRBJ1-3|NA
CASSQLTGPGNTIYF
TGTGCCAGCAGCCAACTGACAGGGCCTGGAAACACCATATATTTT
>TRBD1|TRBV6-2/TRBV6-3|TRBJ1-1|NA
CASSSRQGPYTEAFF
TGTGCCAGCAGTTCTCGACAGGGTCCATACACTGAAGCTTTCTTT
>NA|TRBV9|TRBJ1-2|NA
CASSAADEGNYGYTF
TGTGCCAGCAGCGCTGCCGACGAGGGAAACTATGGCTACACCTTC
>TRBD2|TRBV4-1|TRBJ2-1|NA
CASSLRGDYNEQFF
TGCGCCAGCAGCCTGCGGGGGGACTACAATGAGCAGTTCTTC
>NA|TRBV5-8|TRBJ1-3|many
CASSLVAQAIPGNTIYF
TGTGCCAGCAGCTTGGTGGCACAGGCGATTCCTGGAAACACCATATATTTT
>NA|TRBV29-1|TRBJ1-5|NA
CSVAPGVNQPQHF
TGCAGCGTTGCTCCGGGGGTCAATCAGCCCCAGCATTTT
>NA|TRBV29-1|TRBJ2-5|NA
CSVVPSGETQYF
TGCAGCGTTGTTCCCAGCGGAGAGACCCAGTACTTC
>NA|TRBV27|TRBJ1-6|once
CASSLFAGSYNSPLHF
TGTGCCAGCAGTTTATTCGCCGGCTCCTATAATTCACCCCTCCACTTT
>NA|TRBV5-7|TRBJ1-2|NA
CASSLPLRQMNYGYTF
TGTGCCAGCAGCTTGCCCCTCAGACAGATGAACTATGGCTACACCTTC
>NA|TRBV9|TRBJ2-2|NA
CASSAGLNTGELFF
TGTGCCAGCAGCGCGGGACTTAACACCGGGGAGCTGTTTTTT
>TRBD1|TRBV11-2|TRBJ2-7|NA
CASGPGGYEQYF
TGTGCCTCAGGTCCAGGGGGCTACGAGCAGTACTTC
>TRBD1|TRBV6-5|TRBJ1-2|once
CASSYSIGQGAYGYTF
TGTGCCAGCAGTTACTCGATTGGACAGGGGGCCTATGGCTACACCTTC
>NA|TRBV2|TRBJ2-3|once
CASYQTGVTDTQYF
TGTGCCAGTTATCAGACGGGAGTCACAGATACGCAGTATTTT
>TRBD2|TRBV3-1/TRBV3-2|TRBJ2-1|NA
CASSQTSGRTYNEQFF
TGTGCCAGCAGCCAAACTAGCGGGCGTACCTACAATGAGCAGTTCTTC
>NA|TRBV9|TRBJ1-3|NA
CASSVLDRFGNTIYF
TGTGCCAGCAGCGTCCTTGACAGGTTTGGAAACACCATATATTTT
>NA|TRBV6-5|TRBJ1-4|NA
CASSPRQRNEKLFF
TGTGCCAGCAGCCCCCGACAGCGTAATGAAAAACTGTTTTTT
>NA|TRBV5-1|TRBJ1-5|NA
CASSPGTTNQPQHF
TGCGCCAGCAGCCCCGGGACTACCAATCAGCCCCAGCATTTT
>NA|TRBV7-6|TRBJ1-5|NA
CASSLTPGINQPQHF
TGTGCCAGCAGCTTAACCCCAGGGATCAATCAGCCCCAGCATTTT
>TRBD2|TRBV3-1/TRBV3-2|TRBJ2-2|NA
CASSQALAGGLNTGELFF
TGTGCCAGCAGCCAAGCTCTAGCGGGAGGGTTGAACACCGGGGAGCTGTTTTTT
>TRBD2|TRBV7-8|TRBJ2-2|NA
CASSSRTSGGGTGELFF
TGTGCCAGCAGCTCCAGGACTAGCGGGGGGGGCACCGGGGAGCTGTTTTTT
>NA|TRBV28|TRBJ1-3|NA
CVSNSNSGNTIYF
TGTGTCAGCAACAGCAACTCTGGAAACACCATATATTTT
>NA|TRBV14|TRBJ1-6|NA
CASSQDRVPLHF
TGTGCCAGCAGCCAAGACAGGGTACCCCTCCACTTT
>NA|TRBV3-1/TRBV3-2|TRBJ2-6|NA
CASSQRVDTFAGYQNSGANVLTF
TGTGCCAGCAGCCAAAGAGTGGATACCTTCGCCGGGTACCAGAACTCTGGGGCCAACGTCCTGACTTTC
>TRBD2|TRBV30|TRBJ2-2|NA
CAWSVGAGGYTGELFF
TGTGCCTGGAGTGTGGGAGCGGGAGGGTACACCGGGGAGCTGTTTTTT
>TRBD1|TRBV3-1/TRBV3-2|TRBJ2-7|NA
CASSHTRDRGFTYEQYF
TGTGCCAGCAGCCATACCCGGGACAGGGGGTTTACCTACGAGCAGTACTTC
>TRBD2|TRBV28|TRBJ2-7|NA
CASSLLAGGPPSSYEQYF
TGTGCCAGCAGTCTTCTAGCGGGAGGACCCCCGAGCTCCTACGAGCAGTACTTC
>NA|TRBV5-1|TRBJ2-7|NA
CASSLGGGDGGEQYF
TGCGCCAGCAGCTTGGGAGGCGGGGATGGGGGCGAGCAGTACTTC
>TRBD1|TRBV7-3|TRBJ2-3|NA
CASSLYQGAKDTQYF
TGTGCCAGCAGCTTATACCAGGGGGCAAAAGATACGCAGTATTTT
>NA|TRBV6-2/TRBV6-3|TRBJ2-3|NA
CASSYAGGTDTQYF
TGTGCCAGCAGTTACGCCGGAGGCACAGATACGCAGTATTTT
>TRBD1|TRBV18|TRBJ2-2|NA
CASSPVQGSTGELFF
TGTGCCAGCTCACCAGTACAGGGGTCCACCGGGGAGCTGTTTTTT
>NA|TRBV7-9|TRBJ2-1|few
CASSPSTLYNEQFF
TGTGCCAGCAGCCCATCGACACTGTACAATGAGCAGTTCTTC
>NA|TRBV11-2|TRBJ2-1|NA
CASSTGSYNEQFF
TGTGCCAGCAGCACCGGGTCTTACAATGAGCAGTTCTTC
>NA|TRBV30|TRBJ2-7|NA
CAWTRGAGTYEQYF
TGTGCCTGGACTCGGGGGGCCGGAACCTACGAGCAGTACTTC
>TRBD2|TRBV9|TRBJ2-1|NA
CASSVAGGNNEQFF
TGTGCCAGCAGCGTAGCGGGAGGGAACAATGAGCAGTTCTTC
>TRBD2|TRBV6-5|TRBJ2-3|NA
CASRVTSALTDTQYF
TGTGCCAGCAGAGTGACTAGCGCCCTCACAGATACGCAGTATTTT
>NA|TRBV27|TRBJ1-6|NA
CASTHAGGGNSPLHF
TGTGCCAGCACCCATGCCGGGGGAGGCAATTCACCCCTCCACTTT
>NA|TRBV11-2|TRBJ2-7|NA
CASSLRRVHEQYF
TGTGCCAGCAGCCTCCGCAGGGTCCACGAGCAGTACTTC
>TRBD1|TRBV11-3|TRBJ2-1|NA
CASSLNAGTGEFF
TGTGCCAGCAGCTTAAACGCCGGGACAGGGGAGTTCTTC